A selection of T cell receptor beta chains follows, all from one sample in a study of vaccination effects on CD4 cells after COVID-19. Antigens of these TCRs are unknown. Only in-frame clones appear in the TCRdb table, and some are missing; sequencing was by immunoSEQ multiplex PCR. Here the sample spans tens of thousands of clones, 76% being singletons. Specimen: CD4+ T cells from PBMCs cultured without peptide, collected after COVID-19 vaccination. These receptors were obtained from a human donor who had a prior SARS-CoV-2 infection. Each CDR3 is given with its conserved first and last residue. A D gene is named only where the DNA matches it firmly. Some rows mark clone size as missing; the rest say once, few, many or name a class of expanded clone.

d_gene	v_gene	j_gene	len	abundance	CDR3aa	CDR3nt
.	TRBV7-2	TRBJ2-3	11	.	CASSRGDTQYF	TGTGCCAGCAGCCGTGGAGATACGCAGTATTTT
.	TRBV7-2	TRBJ1-5	15	.	CASSLAGLRNQPQHF	TGTGCCAGCAGCTTAGCAGGGCTACGCAATCAGCCCCAGCATTTT
.	TRBV7-9	TRBJ2-5	14	.	CASSLGGFPETQYF	TGTGCCAGCAGCTTAGGGGGCTTTCCAGAGACCCAGTACTTC
.	TRBV3-1/TRBV3-2	TRBJ2-2	13	.	CASSPRVSGELFF	TGTGCCAGCAGCCCTCGGGTATCCGGGGAGCTGTTTTTT
TRBD2	TRBV9	TRBJ2-2	19	.	CASSVDLLGLAGGPGELFF	TGTGCCAGCAGCGTAGACCTCCTTGGACTAGCGGGGGGGCCCGGGGAGCTGTTTTTT
.	TRBV6-5	TRBJ2-7	14	.	CATKDPRGLYEQYF	TGTGCCACCAAGGACCCCCGGGGGCTCTACGAGCAGTACTTC
.	TRBV5-1	TRBJ2-3	13	.	CASSLSPLEAQYF	TGCGCCAGCAGCTTGTCGCCCCTAGAAGCGCAGTATTTT
TRBD1	TRBV2	TRBJ2-2	16	.	CASRGGTGLSTGELFF	TGTGCCAGCAGGGGGGGGACAGGGTTAAGCACCGGGGAGCTGTTTTTT
.	TRBV19	TRBJ1-2	14	.	CASLQGTPVYGYTF	TGTGCCAGCCTACAGGGTACTCCTGTCTATGGCTACACCTTC
TRBD2	TRBV7-3	TRBJ2-2	15	.	CASSLAGGPSGELFF	TGTGCCAGCAGCCTAGCGGGGGGGCCTTCCGGGGAGCTGTTTTTT
.	TRBV4-3	TRBJ2-3	16	few	CASSQDPYGIGDTQYF	TGCGCCAGCAGCCAAGATCCCTACGGGATAGGTGATACGCAGTATTTT
TRBD1	TRBV12-3/TRBV12-4	TRBJ1-4	12	.	CASGQGYEKLFF	TGTGCCAGCGGACAGGGTTATGAAAAACTGTTTTTT
.	TRBV11-3	TRBJ2-2	11	few	CASSLTGELFF	TGTGCCAGCAGCTTAACCGGGGAGCTGTTTTTT
.	TRBV2	TRBJ1-1	13	.	CASSDRTYTEAFF	TGTGCCAGCAGCGACAGGACCTACACTGAAGCTTTCTTT
TRBD2	TRBV5-1	TRBJ2-1	14	.	CASSWALAGVEQFF	TGCGCCAGCAGCTGGGCTCTAGCGGGGGTTGAGCAGTTCTTC
TRBD1	TRBV19	TRBJ2-7	14	few	CASSVTGVPYEQYF	TGTGCCAGTAGCGTAACAGGGGTTCCTTACGAGCAGTACTTC
.	TRBV6-5	TRBJ1-2	13	few	CASSLIEGHGYTF	TGTGCCAGCAGTTTAATAGAGGGCCATGGCTACACCTTC
.	TRBV27	TRBJ2-7	15	.	CASSFRFGGWYEQYF	TGTGCCAGCAGTTTCCGCTTTGGGGGCTGGTACGAGCAGTACTTC
.	TRBV6-5	TRBJ2-5	12	.	CASRRGQETQYF	TGTGCCAGCAGGAGGGGACAAGAGACCCAGTACTTC
.	TRBV9	TRBJ2-1	14	few	CASSGGGSLNEQFF	TGTGCCAGCAGCGGTGGGGGCTCCCTCAATGAGCAGTTCTTC
.	TRBV4-3	TRBJ1-4	15	.	CASSHELAGTEKLFF	TGCGCCAGCAGCCATGAACTCGCCGGGACCGAAAAACTGTTTTTT
TRBD2	TRBV11-3	TRBJ2-2	15	.	CASGPGLVETGELFF	TGTGCCAGCGGCCCGGGACTAGTAGAGACCGGGGAGCTGTTTTTT
.	TRBV4-2	TRBJ2-6	14	.	CASSTVSGANVLTF	TGTGCCAGCAGCACCGTCTCTGGGGCCAACGTCCTGACTTTC
.	TRBV7-2	TRBJ2-7	14	few	CASSFGGGSYEQYF	TGTGCCAGCAGCTTTGGGGGAGGATCCTACGAGCAGTACTTC
.	TRBV18	TRBJ1-3	14	.	CASSPDGAGNTIYF	TGTGCCAGCTCGCCTGATGGGGCTGGAAACACCATATATTTT
TRBD1	TRBV7-2	TRBJ2-7	15	.	CASSLGAGTEDEQYF	TGTGCCAGCAGCTTAGGTGCCGGGACAGAGGACGAGCAGTACTTC
.	TRBV28	TRBJ1-1	11	.	CASNGGAEAFF	TGTGCCAGCAATGGGGGTGCTGAAGCTTTCTTT
.	TRBV14	TRBJ2-1	17	.	CASSPTRLVSAVNEQFF	TGTGCCAGCAGCCCTACACGACTAGTTTCGGCAGTCAATGAGCAGTTCTTC
TRBD1	TRBV25-1	TRBJ1-4	14	.	CASRRTGENEKLFF	TGTGCCAGCAGAAGGACAGGGGAAAATGAAAAACTGTTTTTT
.	TRBV18	TRBJ2-7	13	.	CASSPDSSYEQYF	TGTGCCAGCTCACCAGACAGCTCCTACGAGCAGTACTTC
TRBD1	TRBV19	TRBJ2-7	14	.	CASSKGQGPYEQYF	TGTGCCAGTAGTAAGGGACAGGGCCCCTACGAGCAGTACTTC
.	TRBV6-2/TRBV6-3	TRBJ1-1	13	.	CASSYEGNTEAFF	TGTGCCAGCAGTTACGAGGGGAACACTGAAGCTTTCTTT
TRBD2	TRBV15	TRBJ2-7	19	.	CATSRDKVASGGIAYEQYF	TGTGCCACCAGCAGAGATAAAGTTGCTAGCGGGGGTATCGCCTACGAGCAGTACTTC
.	TRBV7-3	TRBJ1-1	14	.	CASSLGPANTEAFF	TGTGCCAGCAGCTTAGGGCCGGCGAACACTGAAGCTTTCTTT
TRBD2	TRBV9	TRBJ2-1	17	.	CASSATLAGRPYNEQFF	TGTGCCAGCAGCGCCACTCTAGCGGGGCGTCCCTACAATGAGCAGTTCTTC
TRBD1	TRBV5-1	TRBJ1-4	18	.	CASSWDEQGALTNEKLFF	TGCGCCAGCAGCTGGGACGAACAGGGGGCGCTTACTAATGAAAAACTGTTTTTT
TRBD1	TRBV5-1	TRBJ1-6	16	few	CASSREPDRRNSPLHF	TGCGCCAGCAGCCGCGAGCCGGACAGGCGTAATTCACCCCTCCACTTT
TRBD1	TRBV18	TRBJ2-7	16	.	CASSLEPPGQGREQYF	TGTGCCAGCTCACTAGAGCCTCCGGGACAGGGTCGCGAGCAGTACTTC
.	TRBV2	TRBJ2-3	17	.	CASSEALDRWDTDTQYF	TGTGCCAGCAGTGAAGCGCTTGACAGATGGGACACAGATACGCAGTATTTT
.	TRBV9	TRBJ1-6	16	few	CASSSRGNPRGSPLHF	TGTGCCAGCAGCTCCCGGGGGAACCCGCGGGGTTCACCCCTCCACTTT
.	TRBV5-4	TRBJ1-3	14	.	CASSPDISGNTIYF	TGTGCCAGCAGCCCGGACATCTCTGGAAACACCATATATTTT
.	TRBV4-2	TRBJ1-2	15	few	CASSQSGATIYGYTF	TGTGCCAGCAGCCAATCTGGGGCCACAATCTATGGCTACACCTTC
.	TRBV5-1	TRBJ2-3	14	.	CASSLSQETDTQYF	TGCGCCAGCAGCTTGTCACAAGAAACAGATACGCAGTATTTT
TRBD1	TRBV7-6	TRBJ1-3	16	.	CASSPRTGHSGNTIYF	TGTGCCAGCAGCCCAAGGACAGGCCACTCTGGAAACACCATATATTTT
.	TRBV27	TRBJ2-3	15	.	CASSLMPGVGDTQYF	TGTGCCAGCAGTTTGATGCCAGGGGTTGGAGATACGCAGTATTTT
.	TRBV14	TRBJ2-7	13	.	CASSPQLKDEQYF	TGTGCCAGCAGCCCCCAACTTAAAGACGAGCAGTACTTC
.	TRBV4-1	TRBJ1-2	16	.	CASSLPGMTDFYGYTF	TGCGCCAGCAGCCTGCCAGGGATGACAGACTTCTATGGCTACACCTTC
.	TRBV7-2	TRBJ2-1	11	.	CASSISQSQFF	TGTGCCAGCAGCATATCCCAGTCCCAGTTCTTC
.	TRBV18	TRBJ2-2	14	.	CASSPILWTGELFF	TGTGCCAGCTCCCCTATTCTTTGGACCGGGGAGCTGTTTTTT
.	TRBV18	TRBJ2-3	15	.	CASSPAETSTDTQYF	TGTGCCAGCTCACCCGCGGAGACTAGCACAGATACGCAGTATTTT